The rows below give T cell receptor beta chains drawn from one sample of a study of blood T cell repertoires in COVID-19. Measured with immunoSEQ multiplex PCR; TCRdb has only the in-frame clones, and not every one. The sample contains fewer than 450,000 clones, approximately 88% of which appear only once. Sequencing input: peripheral blood. These TCRs come from a woman between 45 and 60 years old with COVID-19, enrolled during active disease. The CDR3 runs from the conserved cysteine through the conserved F or W. The D gene is left open where the match is weak. Part of the rows lack a size; the others show once, few, many or a class for expanded clones.

clone size	V gene	D gene	J gene	CDR3 DNA	CDR3 protein
-	TRBV28	-	TRBJ1-6	TGTGCCAGCAGTCCCCTGGAGAGGTCACCCCTCCACTTT	CASSPLERSPLHF
-	TRBV18	TRBD1	TRBJ2-7	TGTGCCAGCTCACGGGGACAGGAGTATTACGAGCAGTACTTC	CASSRGQEYYEQYF
-	TRBV6-2/TRBV6-3	-	TRBJ1-2	TGTGCCAGCAGTTACGCGGACATCCTGCAGGGCTACACCTTC	CASSYADILQGYTF
-	TRBV28	TRBD1	TRBJ1-2	TGTGCCAGCAGGGAAGGGGGCACAGGTGGCTACACCTTC	CASREGGTGGYTF
-	TRBV19	-	TRBJ2-3	TGTGCCAGTAGTACCCCCGCCTGGACATCCTCAGATACGCAGTATTTT	CASSTPAWTSSDTQYF
-	TRBV5-8	TRBD1	TRBJ2-3	TGTGCCAGCAGCTTCGGACAGGGGAGCACAGATACGCAGTATTTT	CASSFGQGSTDTQYF
few	TRBV19	TRBD1	TRBJ2-1	TGTGCCTCCACCTCGGATGTAGGGGACAGGGTCCCTGGCTCCTACAATGAGCAGTTCTTC	CASTSDVGDRVPGSYNEQFF
few	TRBV19	TRBD2	TRBJ2-1	TGTGCCAGTAGGGCTAGCGGGGGTTACAATGAGCAGTTCTTC	CASRASGGYNEQFF
-	TRBV18	TRBD1	TRBJ1-1	TGTGCCAGCTCACCTACTAGACAGGGGGCTCTTGAAGCTTTCTTT	CASSPTRQGALEAFF
-	TRBV13	TRBD2	TRBJ2-3	TGTGCCAGCCTTAGCGGGGGCACAGATACGCAGTATTTT	CASLSGGTDTQYF
-	TRBV28	TRBD1	TRBJ1-1	TGTGCCAGCAGTTTTACAGGGGGGATGAACACTGAAGCTTTCTTT	CASSFTGGMNTEAFF
-	TRBV13	-	TRBJ2-7	TGTGCCAGCAGCTTAGGCCCGGCTCCGGGGATGTACGAGCAGTACTTC	CASSLGPAPGMYEQYF
-	TRBV28	-	TRBJ2-4	TGTGCCAGCAGTTTATTTGGCAGAAACATTCAGTACTTC	CASSLFGRNIQYF
-	TRBV19	-	TRBJ1-2	TGTGCCAGTATCCCTCCGGGGGACTATGGCTACACCTTC	CASIPPGDYGYTF
-	TRBV11-2	TRBD2	TRBJ2-7	TGTGCCAGCAGCTTAGAACCTTCCGCGGGGGACGAGCAGTACTTC	CASSLEPSAGDEQYF
-	TRBV5-4	TRBD1	TRBJ2-7	TGTGCCAGCAGCGGGGACAGCGACCCCCGCCGGCGCTACGAGCAGTACTTC	CASSGDSDPRRRYEQYF
-	TRBV2	-	TRBJ1-1	TGTGCCAGCCTGACAGCCACTGAAGCTTTCTTT	CASLTATEAFF
-	TRBV11-3	TRBD1	TRBJ2-7	TGTGCCAGCAGCTTTAACCCTGGACAGGGCTCCTACGAGCAGTACTTC	CASSFNPGQGSYEQYF
-	TRBV5-1	-	TRBJ1-1	TGCGCCAGCAGCTTACCCCGAGTTGGTCGAGGGAACACTGAAGCTTTCTTT	CASSLPRVGRGNTEAFF
-	TRBV30	-	TRBJ1-5	TGTGCCTGGAGCGAGGATAGCAATCAGCCCCAGCATTTT	CAWSEDSNQPQHF
-	TRBV27	-	TRBJ2-3	TGTGCCAGCAGTTTAGGTGGGGGCGCAGATACGCAGTATTTT	CASSLGGGADTQYF
-	TRBV6-5	-	TRBJ1-2	TGTGCCAGCAAATCTACCCCCAACTATGGCTACACCTTC	CASKSTPNYGYTF
-	TRBV30	-	TRBJ1-2	TGTGCCTGGAGTGAGGCAGGAACAGGTCCGAATGGCTACACCTTC	CAWSEAGTGPNGYTF
-	TRBV4-2	-	TRBJ1-3	TGTGCCAGCAGCCAAGAAAATGGGGCGCGAAACACCATATATTTT	CASSQENGARNTIYF
once	TRBV10-3	TRBD2	TRBJ2-1	TGTGCCATCAGTGACCCGGGACTAGGCTTCCTTGAGCAGTTCTTC	CAISDPGLGFLEQFF
-	TRBV6-6	TRBD1	TRBJ1-1	TGTGCCAGCAGTCGACAGGGTCAAGACACTGAAGCTTTCTTT	CASSRQGQDTEAFF
-	TRBV2	-	TRBJ2-1	TGTGCCAGCAGTGGCGGGGTCGCCTACAATGAGCAGTTCTTC	CASSGGVAYNEQFF
-	TRBV18	TRBD1	TRBJ1-5	TGTGCCAGCTCACCGACAGGGAGCGGCCAGCCCCAGCATTTT	CASSPTGSGQPQHF
-	TRBV21-1	-	TRBJ1-4	TGTGCCAGCAGCACCCGACAGGGGGAATCGGTAACTAATGAAAAACTGTTTTTT	CASSTRQGESVTNEKLFF
-	TRBV5-1	TRBD1	TRBJ2-7	TGCGCCAGCAGCTTGCTGATTCAGGGGGAGAACGAGCAGTACTTC	CASSLLIQGENEQYF
-	TRBV10-3	TRBD1	TRBJ2-1	TGTGCCATCAGTAGCCGGGACAGGGATCTCAATGAGCAGTTCTTC	CAISSRDRDLNEQFF
-	TRBV25-1	-	TRBJ2-7	TGTGCCAGCAGAGAGGCAACCTACGAGCAGTACTTC	CASREATYEQYF
-	TRBV9	-	TRBJ1-2	TGTGCCAGCAGCCCAGGGGCAGGGGATGTAGCTTATGGCTACACCTTC	CASSPGAGDVAYGYTF
once	TRBV27	TRBD1	TRBJ2-2	TGTGCCAGCAGTGTTAGGGCCGGGACAGGGCCCGGGGAGCTGTTTTTT	CASSVRAGTGPGELFF
-	TRBV6-2/TRBV6-3	TRBD1	TRBJ1-5	TGTGCCAGCAGTTACTCGGGGGGACAGGGTTATCAGCCCCAGCATTTT	CASSYSGGQGYQPQHF
-	TRBV14	TRBD1	TRBJ2-3	TGTGCCAGCAGCCAGACAGGGCCAGATACGCAGTATTTT	CASSQTGPDTQYF
-	TRBV15	TRBD2	TRBJ2-1	TGTGCCACCAGCAGTCGCGGGGGGCGAACCATCAATGAGCAGTTCTTC	CATSSRGGRTINEQFF
-	TRBV7-8	-	TRBJ2-2	TGTGCCAGCAGCCCCACTAACGTCATCGATCGTCCCTTCGGGGGGGAGCTGTTTTTT	CASSPTNVIDRPFGGELFF
-	TRBV18	TRBD2	TRBJ2-7	TGTGCCAGCTCGCCGACTAGCGGGGGAGGTGAGAGGAGCGAGCAGTACTTC	CASSPTSGGGERSEQYF
few	TRBV6-1	-	TRBJ1-5	TGTGCCAGCAGTGAAGCGACAGCTCACAATCAGCCCCAGCATTTT	CASSEATAHNQPQHF
once	TRBV11-2	TRBD2	TRBJ2-7	TGTGCCAGCAGCCCCGGGAGGGGTCAGTACTTC	CASSPGRGQYF
few	TRBV14	-	TRBJ1-4	TGTGCCAGCAGACGGTCGGGTCAGGGCCGAGAAAAACTGTTTTTT	CASRRSGQGREKLFF
-	TRBV6-5	-	TRBJ1-1	TGTGCCAGCGGGAGAAACGCTGAAGCTTTCTTT	CASGRNAEAFF
-	TRBV10-3	-	TRBJ1-1	TGTGCCATCAGTACGATGAGCACTGAAGCTTTCTTT	CAISTMSTEAFF
-	TRBV24-1	-	TRBJ1-2	TGTGCCACCAGTGACCCCGGGAGGAATGGCTACACCTTC	CATSDPGRNGYTF
-	TRBV3-1/TRBV3-2	-	TRBJ1-2	TGTGCCAGCAGCCAGACATCCTATGGCTACACCTTC	CASSQTSYGYTF
-	TRBV27	-	TRBJ1-5	TGTGCCAGCAGTTTAACGGGGAATCAGCCCCAGCATTTT	CASSLTGNQPQHF
once	TRBV29-1	-	TRBJ1-1	TGCAGCGCTGGGGTAGGGGGTCAGGGTGAAGCTTTCTTT	CSAGVGGQGEAFF
-	TRBV14	TRBD1	TRBJ2-1	TGTGCCAGCACTGTGAGGGGGCCGGGGGAGCAGTTCTTC	CASTVRGPGEQFF
-	TRBV11-3	-	TRBJ2-2	TGTGCCAGCAGCTCTAGACTGGGTTCGAACACCGGGGAGCTGTTTTTT	CASSSRLGSNTGELFF
few	TRBV4-2	-	TRBJ1-3	TGTGCCAGCAGCCCCGGGGGGGGCGAGGTCCCAAACACCATATATTTT	CASSPGGGEVPNTIYF
few	TRBV6-6	TRBD1	TRBJ1-1	TGTGCCAGCAGTTACACAGGGGACACTGAAGCTTTCTTT	CASSYTGDTEAFF